This TCR beta chain was recorded in a study of blood T cell repertoires in COVID-19. Repertoires were generated with immunoSEQ multiplex PCR, while TCRdb's copy carries only in-frame clones and drops some. The profile shows hundreds of thousands of clones, 75% to 90% of them singletons. CDR1 LGHNA and CDR2 YSLEER come from the germline V gene. V was cut by 0 bases and J by 8 bases, with 10 bases left in between. CDR3 size: 13 residues. Cohort assignment relied on participant-reported clinical history. V is TRBV4-3 and J is TRBJ1-2; D remains ambiguous. What was sequenced was PBMCs or T cells enriched from blood (not recorded which). The clonotype comes from a man between 18 and 35 years old who had recovered from COVID-19. The CDR3 loop reads CASSQDGPQGYTF. CDR3 nucleotides: TGCGCCAGCAGCCAAGATGGGCCCCAGGGCTACACCTTC.